This T cell receptor beta chain was observed in a study of cytomegalovirus exposure and HLA in healthy donors. At the level of the study: Of the donors genotyped, 398 in all, 81% fell in the Caucasian-associated ancestry cluster. Findings and limits, study-wide: In vitro checks showed that three CMV-associated chains really do target CMV antigens. Accounts indicate the classifier identified cytomegalovirus status with strong specificity and sensitivity. Among TCR beta chains of equal frequency, HLA-associated ones were more clonally expanded in a later analysis.

Germline CDR1 SGDLS, CDR2 YYNGEE. Trimming took 3 bases from V and 3 from J; bases not matched to a gene: 3. The CDR3 has 16 amino acids. Comment on this clone: The target antigen is unknown.

PCR amplification relied on 60 Vbeta primers (plus 13 Jbeta primers). This table comes from immunoSEQ multiplex PCR, and its TCRdb copy is limited to in-frame clones, with some not included. The sample contains about 200,000 clones, 82% of which appear only once. This TCR came from a woman between 35 and 50 years old in good health and CMV-seronegative. Sequenced: PBMCs. V and J are TRBV9 and TRBJ2-2, with 12 positions matching TRBD2. CDR3 protein: CASSAGTSGHTGELFF. The CDR3 DNA sequence: TGTGCCAGCAGCGCCGGGACTAGCGGGCACACCGGGGAGCTGTTTTTT.